Shown below are 5 T cell receptor beta chains from a single sample sequenced in a study of blood T cell repertoires in COVID-19. Profiled with immunoSEQ multiplex PCR; TCRdb holds only in-frame clones, not every one. The table lists approximately 87,000 clones, roughly 80% of them singletons. Sequenced: peripheral blood. The source of these receptors is a woman older than 75 with acute or convalescent COVID-19.

V usage is TRBV7-2 and J usage is TRBJ2-5; a weak D match, TRBD2 (6 bases). In germline, CDR1 is SGHTA, CDR2 FQGNSA. CDR3 length: 16 amino acids. V lost 1 base, J lost 2 bases, and 14 bases lay in between. The CDR3, as DNA: TGTGCCAGCAGCTTAGGGGACTCCGGGGTTCAAGAGACCCAGTACTTC. Residues: CASSLGDSGVQETQYF.

The V gene is TRBV19, the J gene TRBJ2-4; D is possibly TRBD2 (6 bases). Trimming stripped 5 bases from V and 0 bases from J, with 11 bases between. CDR3 length: 15 residues. Germline CDR1 LNHDA, CDR2 SQIVND (reference sequence). The CDR3 sequence: CASSFPGGAKNIQYF. In DNA form, the CDR3 reads TGTGCCAGTAGTTTTCCCGGGGGAGCCAAAAACATTCAGTACTTC.

The chain joins TRBV5-6 to TRBJ2-7; TRBD1 aligns across 11 bases. This CDR3 region has 14 residues. V was pared by 4 bases and J by 4 bases, with 4 bases of the junction left unmatched. Germline V gives CDR1 SGHDT, CDR2 YYEEEE. This CDR3 reads CASSQGTGGYEQYF. CDR3 DNA sequence: TGTGCCAGCAGCCAGGGGACAGGGGGTTACGAGCAGTACTTC.

V gene TRBV6-5 combines with J gene TRBJ1-1; 7 nucleotides match TRBD1. V shed 4 bases, J shed 7 bases, and the junction held 15 bases outside the gene matches. The CDR3 totals 16 residues. CDR1 and CDR2 (germline): MNHEY, SVGAGI. In DNA form, the CDR3 reads TGTGCCAGCAGTTCACGGACAGGCGCAATACTATTTGAAGCTTTCTTT. Protein: CASSSRTGAILFEAFF.

The CDR3 loop is CASRKQGGAEAFF. As DNA, the CDR3 is TGTGCCAGCAGAAAACAGGGTGGCGCTGAAGCTTTCTTT. The chain uses TRBV28 and TRBJ1-1, with D possibly TRBD1 on 6 matching bases. The CDR3 consists of 13 residues. Between the trimmed V and J ends, which lost 6 bases and 6 bases, there was a span of 14 bases. Germline CDR1 and CDR2: MDHEN and SYDVKM.